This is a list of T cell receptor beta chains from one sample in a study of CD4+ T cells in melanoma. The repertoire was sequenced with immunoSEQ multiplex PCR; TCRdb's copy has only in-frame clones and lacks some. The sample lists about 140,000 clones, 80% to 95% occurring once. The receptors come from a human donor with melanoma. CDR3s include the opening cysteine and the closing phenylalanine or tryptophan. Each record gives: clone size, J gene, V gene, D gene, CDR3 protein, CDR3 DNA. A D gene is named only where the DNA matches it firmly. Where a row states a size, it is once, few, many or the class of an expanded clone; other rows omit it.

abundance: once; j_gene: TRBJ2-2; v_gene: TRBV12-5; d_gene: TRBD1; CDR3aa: CASASGQANTGELFF; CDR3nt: TGTGCTAGTGCTTCCGGACAGGCGAACACCGGGGAGCTGTTTTTT
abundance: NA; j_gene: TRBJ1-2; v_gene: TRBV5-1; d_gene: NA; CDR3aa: CASSSSTKDYGYTF; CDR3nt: TGCGCCAGCAGCTCGTCTACTAAGGACTATGGCTACACCTTC
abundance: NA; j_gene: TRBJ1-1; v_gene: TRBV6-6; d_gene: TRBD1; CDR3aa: CASSRGQGVNTEAFF; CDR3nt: TGTGCCAGCAGCCGAGGACAGGGGGTTAACACTGAAGCTTTCTTT
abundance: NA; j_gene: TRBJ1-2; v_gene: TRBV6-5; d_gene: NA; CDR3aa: CASRSAGGVYGYTF; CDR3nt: TGTGCCAGCAGGTCCGCCGGGGGCGTGTATGGCTACACCTTC
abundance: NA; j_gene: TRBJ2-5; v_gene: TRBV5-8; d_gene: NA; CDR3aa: CASSLAAGRQTQYF; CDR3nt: TGTGCCAGCAGCTTGGCCGCAGGGAGGCAGACCCAGTACTTC
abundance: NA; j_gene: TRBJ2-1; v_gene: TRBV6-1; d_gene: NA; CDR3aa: CASAQRSEAYNEQFF; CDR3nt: TGTGCCAGCGCCCAACGATCGGAAGCCTACAATGAGCAGTTCTTC
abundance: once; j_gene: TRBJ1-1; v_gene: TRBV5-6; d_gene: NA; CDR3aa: CASSMTGGTEAFF; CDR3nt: TGTGCCAGCAGCATGACAGGAGGGACTGAAGCTTTCTTT
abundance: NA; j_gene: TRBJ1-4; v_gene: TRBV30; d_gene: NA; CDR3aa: CAWSRGANEKLFF; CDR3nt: TGTGCCTGGAGTCGGGGAGCTAATGAAAAACTGTTTTTT
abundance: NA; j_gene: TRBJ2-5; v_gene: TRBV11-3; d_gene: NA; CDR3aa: CASSPGRGSGTQYF; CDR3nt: TGTGCCAGCAGCCCGGGACGGGGCTCCGGGACCCAGTACTTC
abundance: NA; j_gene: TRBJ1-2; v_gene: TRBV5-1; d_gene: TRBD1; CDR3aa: CASSYLTGTYGYTF; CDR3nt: TGCGCCAGCAGCTACCTGACAGGGACTTATGGCTACACCTTC
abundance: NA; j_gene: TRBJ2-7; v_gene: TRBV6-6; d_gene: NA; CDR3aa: CAVRDVAYEQYF; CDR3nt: TGTGCCGTCAGGGACGTGGCCTACGAGCAGTACTTC
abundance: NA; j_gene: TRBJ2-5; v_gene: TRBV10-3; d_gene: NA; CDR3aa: CAISEGETQYF; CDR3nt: TGTGCCATCAGTGAGGGAGAAACCCAGTACTTC
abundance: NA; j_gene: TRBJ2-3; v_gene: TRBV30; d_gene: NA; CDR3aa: CAWSGGIQDTQYF; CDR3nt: TGTGCCTGGAGCGGCGGGATACAAGATACGCAGTATTTT
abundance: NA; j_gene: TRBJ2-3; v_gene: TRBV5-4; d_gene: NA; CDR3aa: CASSVRSLASTDTQYF; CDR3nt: TGTGCCAGCAGCGTGAGGTCCTTGGCTAGCACAGATACGCAGTATTTT
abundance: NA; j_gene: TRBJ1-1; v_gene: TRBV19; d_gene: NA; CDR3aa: CASKRSNTEAFF; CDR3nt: TGTGCCAGTAAACGGTCCAACACTGAAGCTTTCTTT
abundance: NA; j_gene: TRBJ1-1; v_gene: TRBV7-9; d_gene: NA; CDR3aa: CASSRGSIEAFF; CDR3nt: TGTGCCAGCAGCCGAGGGAGCATTGAAGCTTTCTTT
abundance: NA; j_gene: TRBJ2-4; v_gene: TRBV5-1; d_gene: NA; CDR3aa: CASSLAHFVGPKNIQYF; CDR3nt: TGCGCCAGCAGCTTGGCCCATTTCGTAGGCCCCAAAAACATTCAGTACTTC
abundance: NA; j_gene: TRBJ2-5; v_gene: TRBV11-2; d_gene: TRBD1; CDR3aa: CASSRDREETQYF; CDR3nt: TGTGCCAGCAGCAGAGACAGGGAGGAGACCCAGTACTTC
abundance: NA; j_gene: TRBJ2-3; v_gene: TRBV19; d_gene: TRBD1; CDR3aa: CASRLGTVSTDTQYF; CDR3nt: TGTGCCAGTAGGTTAGGGACAGTCAGCACAGATACGCAGTATTTT
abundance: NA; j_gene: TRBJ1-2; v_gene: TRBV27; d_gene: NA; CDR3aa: CASSSLGTVYGYTF; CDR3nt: TGTGCCAGCAGTTCGTTAGGGACGGTCTATGGCTACACCTTC
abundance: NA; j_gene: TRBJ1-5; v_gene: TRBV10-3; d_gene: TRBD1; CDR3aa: CAITYRDRQYSNQPQHF; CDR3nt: TGTGCCATCACCTACAGGGACAGACAATATAGCAATCAGCCCCAGCATTTT
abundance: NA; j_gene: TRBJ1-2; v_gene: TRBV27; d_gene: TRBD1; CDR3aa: CASTSIPKGQANYGYTF; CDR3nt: TGTGCCAGCACCTCGATACCTAAGGGACAGGCCAACTATGGCTACACCTTC
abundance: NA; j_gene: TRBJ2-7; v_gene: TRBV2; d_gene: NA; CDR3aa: CASSEAQQVTYEQYF; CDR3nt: TGTGCCAGCAGTGAAGCGCAGCAGGTAACCTACGAGCAGTACTTC
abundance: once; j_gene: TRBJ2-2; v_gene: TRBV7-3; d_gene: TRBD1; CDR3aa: CASRPPGQGTSGELFF; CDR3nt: TGTGCCAGCAGGCCCCCGGGACAGGGGACCTCCGGGGAGCTGTTTTTT
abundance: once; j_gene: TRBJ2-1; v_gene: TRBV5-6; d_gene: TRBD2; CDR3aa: CASSRTRRTYNEQFF; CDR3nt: TGTGCCAGCAGCCGGACTAGGCGAACCTACAATGAGCAGTTCTTC
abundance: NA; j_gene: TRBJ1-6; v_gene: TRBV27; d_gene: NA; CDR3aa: CASSYRPRNNSPLHF; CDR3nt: TGTGCCAGCAGTTACCGGCCACGAAATAATTCACCCCTCCACTTT
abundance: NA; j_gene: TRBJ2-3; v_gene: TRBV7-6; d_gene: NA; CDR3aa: CASSLGWGRGTDTQYF; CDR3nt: TGTGCCAGCAGCTTAGGGTGGGGGCGCGGCACAGATACGCAGTATTTT
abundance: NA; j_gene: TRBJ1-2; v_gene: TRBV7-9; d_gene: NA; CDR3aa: CASSGQNRFYTF; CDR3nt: TGTGCCAGCAGCGGACAGAATCGATTCTACACCTTC
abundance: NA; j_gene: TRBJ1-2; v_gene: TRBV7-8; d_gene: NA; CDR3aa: CASSFLQGEPYGYTF; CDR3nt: TGTGCCAGCAGCTTCTTACAGGGCGAGCCTTATGGCTACACCTTC
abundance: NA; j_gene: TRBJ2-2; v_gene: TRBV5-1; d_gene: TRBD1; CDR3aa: CASSITGGQMTGELFF; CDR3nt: TGCGCCAGCAGCATAACAGGGGGCCAAATGACCGGGGAGCTGTTTTTT
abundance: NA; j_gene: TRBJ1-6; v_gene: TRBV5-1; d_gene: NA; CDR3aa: CASSRDWTNSPLHF; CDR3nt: TGCGCCAGCAGCCGGGACTGGACTAATTCACCCCTCCACTTT
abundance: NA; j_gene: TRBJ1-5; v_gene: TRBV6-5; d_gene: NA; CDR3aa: CASSYSQGPNQPQHF; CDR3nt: TGTGCCAGCAGTTACTCCCAGGGGCCCAATCAGCCCCAGCATTTT
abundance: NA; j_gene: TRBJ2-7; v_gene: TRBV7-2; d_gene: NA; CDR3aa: CASSLARSYEQYF; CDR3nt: TGTGCCAGCAGCTTAGCGCGGTCCTACGAGCAGTACTTC
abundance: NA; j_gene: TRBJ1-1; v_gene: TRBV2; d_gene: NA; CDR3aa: CASSDYNTEAFF; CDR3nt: TGTGCCAGCAGTGACTATAACACTGAAGCTTTCTTT
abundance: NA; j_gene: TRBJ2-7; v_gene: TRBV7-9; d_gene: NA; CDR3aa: CASSPTTQNLPYEQYF; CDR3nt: TGTGCCAGCAGCCCAACGACACAAAACCTACCCTACGAGCAGTACTTC
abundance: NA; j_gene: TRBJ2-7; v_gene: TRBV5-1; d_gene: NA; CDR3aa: CASSFGQGGYEQYF; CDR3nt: TGCGCCAGCAGCTTCGGCCAGGGGGGTTACGAGCAGTACTTC
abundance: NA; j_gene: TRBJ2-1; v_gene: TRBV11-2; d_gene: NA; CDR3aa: CASSRMRGGNNEQFF; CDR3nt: TGTGCCAGCAGCCGGATGCGAGGCGGTAACAATGAGCAGTTCTTC
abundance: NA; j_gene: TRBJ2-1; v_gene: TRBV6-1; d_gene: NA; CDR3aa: CASSDWQLSSFF; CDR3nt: TGTGCCAGCAGTGATTGGCAGCTATCGTCGTTCTTC
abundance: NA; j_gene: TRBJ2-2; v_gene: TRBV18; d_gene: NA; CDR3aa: CASSSIGTAGTGELFF; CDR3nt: TGTGCCAGCTCCTCAATCGGGACAGCGGGCACCGGGGAGCTGTTTTTT
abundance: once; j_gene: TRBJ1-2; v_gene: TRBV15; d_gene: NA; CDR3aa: CATSRAGSGLGYTF; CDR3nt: TGTGCCACCAGCAGAGCGGGGTCCGGGCTCGGCTACACCTTC